The rows below give T cell receptor beta chains drawn from one sample of a study of shared T cell receptors in the human thymus. This table comes from immunoSEQ multiplex PCR, and its TCRdb copy is limited to in-frame clones, with some not included. The data hold approximately 660,000 clones, with 70% to 90% observed a single time. These data also formed part of another study, on human thymus T cells.

The sequenced material came from thymocytes. Source of these receptors: a boy under two years old with a congenital heart defect. Both conserved end residues are part of each CDR3. Each record gives: D gene, J gene, V gene, CDR3 protein, CDR3 DNA. A D gene is named only where the DNA matches it firmly.

D gene: .; J gene: TRBJ2-2; V gene: TRBV5-4; CDR3 protein: CASSPGGHTGELFF; CDR3 DNA: TGTGCCAGCAGCCCAGGGGGGCACACCGGGGAGCTGTTTTTT
D gene: TRBD1; J gene: TRBJ2-7; V gene: TRBV9; CDR3 protein: CASSRTGTGGSDEQYF; CDR3 DNA: TGTGCCAGCAGCCGAACCGGGACAGGGGGCAGCGACGAGCAGTACTTC
D gene: .; J gene: TRBJ1-5; V gene: TRBV27; CDR3 protein: CASSLTRPAGGNQPQHF; CDR3 DNA: TGTGCCAGCAGTTTAACGCGCCCGGCAGGGGGCAATCAGCCCCAGCATTTT
D gene: .; J gene: TRBJ2-5; V gene: TRBV28; CDR3 protein: CATESPPSAFQETQYF; CDR3 DNA: TGTGCCACCGAGTCCCCCCCGTCTGCGTTCCAAGAGACCCAGTACTTC
D gene: .; J gene: TRBJ2-7; V gene: TRBV12-5; CDR3 protein: CASGFLTSNEQYF; CDR3 DNA: TGTGCTAGTGGTTTTTTGACTAGTAACGAGCAGTACTTC
D gene: .; J gene: TRBJ2-5; V gene: TRBV5-6; CDR3 protein: CASSIDQETQYF; CDR3 DNA: TGTGCCAGCAGCATAGACCAAGAGACCCAGTACTTC
D gene: .; J gene: TRBJ1-2; V gene: TRBV27; CDR3 protein: CASSLRGRGPGYTF; CDR3 DNA: TGTGCCAGCAGTTTACGGGGCAGGGGTCCGGGCTACACCTTC
D gene: TRBD1; J gene: TRBJ2-1; V gene: TRBV5-1; CDR3 protein: CASSLGTGGQYEQFF; CDR3 DNA: TGCGCCAGCAGCCTAGGGACAGGGGGCCAGTATGAGCAGTTCTTC
D gene: TRBD2; J gene: TRBJ2-1; V gene: TRBV29-1; CDR3 protein: CSVEGLAGFNEQFF; CDR3 DNA: TGCAGCGTTGAGGGACTAGCGGGGTTCAATGAGCAGTTCTTC
D gene: .; J gene: TRBJ2-5; V gene: TRBV20-1; CDR3 protein: CSGNSGETQYF; CDR3 DNA: TGCAGTGGCAATTCGGGGGAGACCCAGTACTTC
D gene: TRBD2; J gene: TRBJ2-3; V gene: TRBV4-3; CDR3 protein: CASSQDPRREDEDTQYF; CDR3 DNA: TGCGCCAGCAGCCAAGATCCCCGACGGGAGGATGAAGATACGCAGTATTTT
D gene: TRBD1; J gene: TRBJ2-4; V gene: TRBV6-6; CDR3 protein: CASSWDRGNIQYF; CDR3 DNA: TGTGCCAGCAGTTGGGACAGGGGAAACATTCAGTACTTC
D gene: TRBD2; J gene: TRBJ2-2; V gene: TRBV7-6; CDR3 protein: CASSLAGTSGANTGELFF; CDR3 DNA: TGTGCCAGCAGCTTAGCAGGAACTAGCGGCGCGAACACCGGGGAGCTGTTTTTT
D gene: .; J gene: TRBJ2-7; V gene: TRBV4-1; CDR3 protein: CASSQTKEAPRYEQYF; CDR3 DNA: TGCGCCAGCAGCCAGACCAAGGAGGCCCCACGGTACGAGCAGTACTTC
D gene: TRBD1; J gene: TRBJ1-5; V gene: TRBV27; CDR3 protein: CASSFRTGGNQPQHF; CDR3 DNA: TGTGCCAGCAGTTTCCGGACAGGGGGGAATCAGCCCCAGCATTTT
D gene: TRBD1; J gene: TRBJ1-5; V gene: TRBV12-5; CDR3 protein: CASGKDREAYQPQHF; CDR3 DNA: TGTGCTAGTGGAAAAGACAGGGAGGCTTATCAGCCCCAGCATTTT
D gene: .; J gene: TRBJ1-4; V gene: TRBV16; CDR3 protein: CASSQGHQEKLFF; CDR3 DNA: TGTGCCAGCAGCCAAGGCCACCAGGAAAAACTGTTTTTT
D gene: TRBD1; J gene: TRBJ2-5; V gene: TRBV28; CDR3 protein: CASSKGAQETQYF; CDR3 DNA: TGTGCCAGCAGTAAGGGGGCCCAAGAGACCCAGTACTTC
D gene: .; J gene: TRBJ2-7; V gene: TRBV29-1; CDR3 protein: CSVEGLAWGAGEQGNKQYF; CDR3 DNA: TGCAGCGTTGAGGGTTTGGCTTGGGGGGCAGGGGAACAGGGGAACAAGCAGTACTTC
D gene: .; J gene: TRBJ1-2; V gene: TRBV6-5; CDR3 protein: CASSYWATNSYGYTF; CDR3 DNA: TGTGCCAGCAGTTACTGGGCAACGAACAGCTATGGCTACACCTTC
D gene: TRBD2; J gene: TRBJ2-3; V gene: TRBV6-5; CDR3 protein: CASSPGGYTQYF; CDR3 DNA: TGTGCCAGCAGCCCGGGGGGGTATACGCAGTATTTT
D gene: TRBD2; J gene: TRBJ2-1; V gene: TRBV5-1; CDR3 protein: CASSLPGTSGSEVGNEQFF; CDR3 DNA: TGCGCCAGCAGCTTGCCTGGGACTAGCGGGAGTGAGGTGGGGAATGAGCAGTTCTTC
D gene: .; J gene: TRBJ2-5; V gene: TRBV25-1; CDR3 protein: CASRARGHETQYF; CDR3 DNA: TGTGCCAGCAGAGCCAGGGGTCATGAGACCCAGTACTTC
D gene: .; J gene: TRBJ2-3; V gene: TRBV27; CDR3 protein: CASKARAGADTQYF; CDR3 DNA: TGTGCCAGCAAGGCACGGGCCGGGGCAGATACGCAGTATTTT
D gene: TRBD1; J gene: TRBJ1-2; V gene: TRBV27; CDR3 protein: CATLSTGWKWGYTF; CDR3 DNA: TGTGCCACCCTCTCGACAGGGTGGAAGTGGGGCTACACCTTC
D gene: TRBD1; J gene: TRBJ1-1; V gene: TRBV27; CDR3 protein: CASGRGQGQSHTEAFF; CDR3 DNA: TGTGCCAGCGGCCGCGGACAGGGTCAATCCCACACTGAAGCTTTCTTT